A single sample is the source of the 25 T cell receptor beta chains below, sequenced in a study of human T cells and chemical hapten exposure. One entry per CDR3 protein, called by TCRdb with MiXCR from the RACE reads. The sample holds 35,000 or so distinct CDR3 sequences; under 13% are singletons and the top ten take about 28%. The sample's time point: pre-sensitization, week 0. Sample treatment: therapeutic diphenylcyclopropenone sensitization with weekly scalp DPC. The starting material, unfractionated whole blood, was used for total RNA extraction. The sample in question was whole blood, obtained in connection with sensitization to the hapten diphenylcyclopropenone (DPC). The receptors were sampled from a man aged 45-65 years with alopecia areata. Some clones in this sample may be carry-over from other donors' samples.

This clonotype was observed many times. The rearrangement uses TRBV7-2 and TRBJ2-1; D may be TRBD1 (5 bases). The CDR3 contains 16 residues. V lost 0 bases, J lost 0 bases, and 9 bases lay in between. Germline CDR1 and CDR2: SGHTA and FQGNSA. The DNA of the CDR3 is TGTGCCAGCAGCTTAGCCCCAGGGAACTCCTACAATGAGCAGTTCTTC. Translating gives CASSLAPGNSYNEQFF.

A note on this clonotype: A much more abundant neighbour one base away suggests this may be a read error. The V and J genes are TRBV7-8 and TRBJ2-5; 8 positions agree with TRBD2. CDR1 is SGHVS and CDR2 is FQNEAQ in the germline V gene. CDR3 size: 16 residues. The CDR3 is CTSSLSRTSSLQTQYF. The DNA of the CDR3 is TGTACCAGCAGCTTAAGTAGGACTAGCTCCCTGCAGACCCAGTACTTC.

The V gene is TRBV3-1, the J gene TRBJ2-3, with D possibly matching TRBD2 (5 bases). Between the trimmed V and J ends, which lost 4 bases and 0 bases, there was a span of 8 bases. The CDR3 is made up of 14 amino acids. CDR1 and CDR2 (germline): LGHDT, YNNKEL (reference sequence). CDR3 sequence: CASSRTGSTDTQYF. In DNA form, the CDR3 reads TGTGCCAGCAGCCGGACTGGGAGCACAGATACGCAGTATTTT.

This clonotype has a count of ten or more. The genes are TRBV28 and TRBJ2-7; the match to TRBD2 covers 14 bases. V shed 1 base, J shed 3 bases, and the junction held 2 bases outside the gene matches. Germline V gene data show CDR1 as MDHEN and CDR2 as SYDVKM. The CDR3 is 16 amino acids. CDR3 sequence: CASSLSGTSGSYEQYF. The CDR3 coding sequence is TGTGCCAGCAGTTTATCAGGGACTAGCGGGAGCTACGAGCAGTACTTC.

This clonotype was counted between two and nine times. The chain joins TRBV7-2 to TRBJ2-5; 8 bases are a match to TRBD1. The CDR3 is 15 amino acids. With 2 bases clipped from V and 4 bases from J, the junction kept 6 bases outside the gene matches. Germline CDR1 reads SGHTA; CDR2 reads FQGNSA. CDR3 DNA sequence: TGTGCCAGCAGCTTAAACCCGGACAGGGCAGAGACCCAGTACTTC. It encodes CASSLNPDRAETQYF.

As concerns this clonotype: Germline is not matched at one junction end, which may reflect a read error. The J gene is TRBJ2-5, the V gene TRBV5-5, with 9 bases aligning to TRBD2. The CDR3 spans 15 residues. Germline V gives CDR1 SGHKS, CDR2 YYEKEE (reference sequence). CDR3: CASNLQGVAGEAQYF. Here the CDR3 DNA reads TGTGCCAGCAATCTCCAGGGGGTAGCGGGAGAGGCCCAGTACTTC.

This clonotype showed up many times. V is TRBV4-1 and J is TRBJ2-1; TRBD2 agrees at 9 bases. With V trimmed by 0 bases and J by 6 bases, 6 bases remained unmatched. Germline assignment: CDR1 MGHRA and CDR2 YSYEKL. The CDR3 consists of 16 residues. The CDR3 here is CASSQDGSGSSNEQFF. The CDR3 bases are TGCGCCAGCAGCCAAGATGGTAGCGGGAGCAGCAATGAGCAGTTCTTC.

CDR3 amino acids: CASSAGGFGTDTQYF. Here the CDR3 DNA reads TGTGCCAGCAGCGCAGGGGGATTCGGCACAGATACGCAGTATTTT. J is TRBJ2-3 and V is TRBV7-9, with TRBD1 matching 7 bases. After removal of 5 bases from V and 1 base from J, the junction contained 6 bases not matched to a gene. Germline CDR1 is SEHNR and CDR2 is FQNEAQ (reference sequence). This CDR3 region has 15 residues.

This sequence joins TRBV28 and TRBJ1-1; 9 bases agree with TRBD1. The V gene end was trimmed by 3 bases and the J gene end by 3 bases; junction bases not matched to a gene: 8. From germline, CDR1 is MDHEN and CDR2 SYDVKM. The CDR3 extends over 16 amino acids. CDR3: CASSLPGQGSDTEAFF. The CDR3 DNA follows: TGTGCCAGCAGTTTGCCGGGACAGGGATCGGACACTGAAGCTTTCTTT.

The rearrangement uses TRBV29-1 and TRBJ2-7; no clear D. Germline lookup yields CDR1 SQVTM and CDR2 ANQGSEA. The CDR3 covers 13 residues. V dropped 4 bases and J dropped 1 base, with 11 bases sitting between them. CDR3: CSVGITGSYEQYF. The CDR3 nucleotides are TGCAGCGTTGGAATCACCGGGTCCTACGAGCAGTACTTC.

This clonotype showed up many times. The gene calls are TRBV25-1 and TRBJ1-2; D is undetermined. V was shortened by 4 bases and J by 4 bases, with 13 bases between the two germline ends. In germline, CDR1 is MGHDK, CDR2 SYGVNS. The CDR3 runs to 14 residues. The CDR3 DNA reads TGTGCCAGCAGTGCCGGGCAGACTTCCTATGGCTACACCTTC. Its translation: CASSAGQTSYGYTF.

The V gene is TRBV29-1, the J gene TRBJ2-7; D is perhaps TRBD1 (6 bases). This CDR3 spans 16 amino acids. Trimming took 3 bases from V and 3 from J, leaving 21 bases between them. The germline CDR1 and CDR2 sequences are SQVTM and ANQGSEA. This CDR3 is CSVEDSVRGLLYEQYF. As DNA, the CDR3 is TGCAGCGTTGAGGACAGTGTACGCGGCCTCCTCTACGAGCAGTACTTC.

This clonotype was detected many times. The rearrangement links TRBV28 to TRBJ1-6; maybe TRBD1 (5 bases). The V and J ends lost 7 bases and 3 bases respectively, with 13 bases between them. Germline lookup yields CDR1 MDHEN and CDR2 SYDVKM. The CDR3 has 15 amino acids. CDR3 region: CASTGRVGYNSPLHF. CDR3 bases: TGTGCCAGCACGGGCAGGGTCGGCTATAATTCACCCCTCCACTTT.

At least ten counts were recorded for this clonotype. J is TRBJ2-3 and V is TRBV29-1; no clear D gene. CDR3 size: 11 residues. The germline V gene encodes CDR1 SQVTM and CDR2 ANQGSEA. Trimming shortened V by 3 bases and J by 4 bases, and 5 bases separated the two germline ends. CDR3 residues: CSVERSDTQYF. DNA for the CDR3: TGCAGCGTTGAGAGGTCAGATACGCAGTATTTT.

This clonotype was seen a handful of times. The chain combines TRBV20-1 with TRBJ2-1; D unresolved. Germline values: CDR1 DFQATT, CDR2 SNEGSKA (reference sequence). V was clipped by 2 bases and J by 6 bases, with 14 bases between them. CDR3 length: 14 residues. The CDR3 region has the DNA TGCAGTGCTAGACATTTGACCATAACCAATGAGCAGTTCTTC. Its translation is CSARHLTITNEQFF.

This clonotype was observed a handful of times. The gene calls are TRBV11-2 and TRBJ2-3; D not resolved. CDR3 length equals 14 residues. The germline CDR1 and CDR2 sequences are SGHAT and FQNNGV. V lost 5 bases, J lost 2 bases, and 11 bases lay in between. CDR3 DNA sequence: TGTGCCAGCAGCCCCACCCGGATCACAGATACGCAGTATTTT. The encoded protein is CASSPTRITDTQYF. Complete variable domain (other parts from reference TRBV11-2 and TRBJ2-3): EAGVAQSPRYKIIEKRQSVAFWCNPISGHATLYWYQQILGQGPKLLIQFQNNGVVDDSQLPKDRFSAERLKGVDSTLKIQPAKLEDSAVYLCASSPTRITDTQYFGPGTRLTVL.

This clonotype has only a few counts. CDR3 protein: CASSGGQGGTEAFF. CDR3 nucleotides: TGTGCCAGCAGCGGCGGACAGGGAGGCACTGAAGCTTTCTTT. The rearrangement links TRBV9 to TRBJ1-1; 8 positions agree with TRBD1. CDR3 length: 14 amino acids. J gave up 4 bases and V 3 bases, and 5 bases lay outside the gene matches. Germline V lookup: CDR1 SGDLS, CDR2 YYNGEE. Drawing the rest from reference TRBV9 and TRBJ1-1, the complete variable domain is DSGVTQTPKHLITATGQRVTLRCSPRSGDLSVYWYQQSLDQGLQFLIQYYNGEERAKGNILERFSAQQFPDLHSELNLSSLELGDSALYFCASSGGQGGTEAFFGQGTRLTVV.

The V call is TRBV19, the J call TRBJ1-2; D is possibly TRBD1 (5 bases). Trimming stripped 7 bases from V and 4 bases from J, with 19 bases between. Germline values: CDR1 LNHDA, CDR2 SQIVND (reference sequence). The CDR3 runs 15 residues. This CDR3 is CASTEPRGSSYGYTF. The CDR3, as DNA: TGTGCCAGTACCGAACCTCGGGGCAGTTCCTATGGCTACACCTTC.

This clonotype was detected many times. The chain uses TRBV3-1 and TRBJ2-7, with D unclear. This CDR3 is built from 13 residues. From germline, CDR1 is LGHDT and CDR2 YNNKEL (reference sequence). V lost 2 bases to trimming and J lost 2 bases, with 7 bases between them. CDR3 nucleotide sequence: TGTGCCAGCAGCCAACATGCCACCTACGAGCAGTACTTC. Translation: CASSQHATYEQYF.

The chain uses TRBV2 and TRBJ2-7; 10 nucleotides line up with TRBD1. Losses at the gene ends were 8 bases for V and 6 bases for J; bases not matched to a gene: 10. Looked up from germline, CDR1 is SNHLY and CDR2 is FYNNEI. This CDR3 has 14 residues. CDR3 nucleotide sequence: TGTGCCAGCGTCCAGACAGGGGGCAAGGGCGAGCAGTACTTC. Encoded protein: CASVQTGGKGEQYF.

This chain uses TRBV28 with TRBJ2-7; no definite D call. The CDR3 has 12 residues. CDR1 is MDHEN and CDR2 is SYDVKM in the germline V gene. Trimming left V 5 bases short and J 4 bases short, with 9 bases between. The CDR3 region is CASSPAKYEQYF. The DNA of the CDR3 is TGTGCCAGCAGTCCAGCGAAGTACGAGCAGTACTTC.

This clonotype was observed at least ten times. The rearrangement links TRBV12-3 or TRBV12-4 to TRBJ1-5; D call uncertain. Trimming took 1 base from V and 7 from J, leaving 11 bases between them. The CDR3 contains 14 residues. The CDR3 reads CASSLEGGGQPQHF. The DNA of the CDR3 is TGTGCCAGCAGTTTAGAAGGTGGAGGGCAGCCCCAGCATTTT.

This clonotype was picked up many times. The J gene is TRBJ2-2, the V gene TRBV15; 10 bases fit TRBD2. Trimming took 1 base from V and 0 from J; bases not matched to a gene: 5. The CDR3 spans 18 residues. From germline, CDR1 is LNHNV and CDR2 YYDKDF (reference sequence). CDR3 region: CATSRGLAGAPNTGELFF. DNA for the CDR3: TGTGCCACCAGCAGAGGGCTAGCGGGAGCCCCGAACACCGGGGAGCTGTTTTTT.

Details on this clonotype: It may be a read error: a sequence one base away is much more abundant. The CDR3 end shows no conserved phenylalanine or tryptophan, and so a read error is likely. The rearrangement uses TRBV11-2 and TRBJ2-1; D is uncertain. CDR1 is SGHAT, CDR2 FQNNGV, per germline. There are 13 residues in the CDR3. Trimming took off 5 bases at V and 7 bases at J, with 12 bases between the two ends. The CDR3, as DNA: TGTGCCAGCAGCATACCGCCCAGAAATGAGCAGTTCTTA. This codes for CASSIPPRNEQFL.

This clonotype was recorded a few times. The CDR3 here is CASTLGSASTDTQYF. In nucleotides, the CDR3 is TGTGCCAGCACCCTCGGGAGCGCTAGCACAGATACGCAGTATTTT. V and J are TRBV11-3 and TRBJ2-3; maybe TRBD2 (6 bases). The germline V gene encodes CDR1 SGHNT and CDR2 YENEEA. The CDR3 loop spans 15 amino acids. V lost 7 bases and J 0 bases, leaving 14 bases between the germline ends.